This T cell receptor (beta chain) was captured in a study of CD8 T cells in ankylosing spondylitis. General observations from the study: Typical of ankylosing spondylitis blood, it appeared, was a TCR beta motif of under 10 highly homologous variants.

This clonotype was counted at least ten times. Its cognate antigen is unknown. Germline V gives CDR1 DFQATT, CDR2 SNEGSKA (reference sequence). V was cut by 2 bases and J by 4 bases, with 8 bases left in between. The CDR3 is made up of 12 amino acids. TCRdb re-called the 5' RACE reads through MiXCR, storing one row per CDR3 protein. The sample has fewer than 550,000 distinct CDR3 sequences; about 5.4% are singletons. Material: blood, either unsorted or a sorted T cell fraction (not recorded which). The TCR was taken from a male donor with ankylosing spondylitis. The chain uses TRBV20-1 and TRBJ1-1; tentative D call: TRBD1 (5 bases). In DNA, the CDR3 is TGCAGTGCTAGACCTAGGGGCACTGAAGCTTTCTTT. Its protein product is CSARPRGTEAFF.